This T cell receptor (beta chain) was captured in a study of blood T cell repertoires in COVID-19. Turning to the study itself: The analysed material was cDNA or gDNA that came from T cells, B-cell-depleted T cells, or PBMCs.

Germline V gene lookup returns CDR1 SGHDN and CDR2 FVKESK. The CDR3 totals 14 residues. Trimming cost V 2 bases and J 0 bases, with 8 bases left between them. In the authors' workflow: How many nucleated cells were present was estimated from reference gene primer amplification. Sequenced by immunoSEQ multiplex PCR; TCRdb stores in-frame clones only, minus some. V and J calls plus clone size are reproduced from that table; the DNA served to infer D and trimming. The table records some 320,000 clones, approximately 85% of them present only once. This clone was picked up a small number of times. This receptor was taken from a human donor in a cohort sampled during active COVID-19. The J gene is TRBJ2-7, the V gene TRBV14; D is ambiguous. Sequenced material: peripheral blood. The CDR3: CASSQYAVSYEQYF. The CDR3 DNA follows: TGTGCCAGCAGCCAATATGCAGTCTCCTACGAGCAGTACTTC.